A selection of T cell receptor beta chains follows, all from one sample in a study of blood T cell repertoires in COVID-19. Clones were sequenced by immunoSEQ multiplex PCR, and TCRdb holds only the in-frame ones, with some missing. This sample has some 150,000 clones, with about four fifths found just once. Sequencing was performed on peripheral blood. The source of these receptors is a human donor in a cohort sampled during active COVID-19. Each CDR3 is given with its conserved first and last residue.

v_call: TRBV28
j_call: TRBJ2-1
cdr3_aa: CASSPGDRDNEQFF

v_call: TRBV28
j_call: TRBJ2-2
cdr3_aa: CASSFPRTSGNTGELFF

v_call: TRBV5-1
j_call: TRBJ2-3
cdr3_aa: CASSLRTSAGTDTQYF

v_call: TRBV7-2
j_call: TRBJ1-3
cdr3_aa: CASSLYAGTEGNTIYF

v_call: TRBV6-6
j_call: TRBJ2-1
cdr3_aa: CATLKGLAGNSRFF

v_call: TRBV28
j_call: TRBJ1-2
cdr3_aa: CASSSPPGQGNRQRGYTF

v_call: TRBV6-5
j_call: TRBJ2-7
cdr3_aa: CASRPGSSYEQYF

v_call: TRBV6-5
j_call: TRBJ2-3
cdr3_aa: CASSPRQTFVTQYF

v_call: TRBV2
j_call: TRBJ1-6
cdr3_aa: CASRGQGPNSPLHF

v_call: TRBV6-5
j_call: TRBJ2-5
cdr3_aa: CASSRDRVQETQYF

v_call: TRBV6-5
j_call: TRBJ2-2
cdr3_aa: CASSRDSRGTGELFF

v_call: TRBV5-6
j_call: TRBJ1-4
cdr3_aa: CASSLAGRSNEKLFF

v_call: TRBV5-1
j_call: TRBJ2-1
cdr3_aa: CASSMGGPYNEQFF

v_call: TRBV19
j_call: TRBJ2-1
cdr3_aa: CASSTTGTPHEQFF

v_call: TRBV29-1
j_call: TRBJ2-1
cdr3_aa: CSVRTGYNEQFF

v_call: TRBV18
j_call: TRBJ2-2
cdr3_aa: CASSSGRDIISWWSGELFF

v_call: TRBV19
j_call: TRBJ1-1
cdr3_aa: CASSMGNGLEAFF

v_call: TRBV15
j_call: TRBJ1-6
cdr3_aa: CATSPGGATESPLHF

v_call: TRBV11-1
j_call: TRBJ1-1
cdr3_aa: CASSFNRDTEAFF

v_call: TRBV18
j_call: TRBJ2-7
cdr3_aa: CASSPPDGNEQYF

v_call: TRBV27
j_call: TRBJ1-1
cdr3_aa: CASSSITGNLNTEAFF

v_call: TRBV7-2
j_call: TRBJ2-3
cdr3_aa: CASSFAGTGITDTQYF

v_call: TRBV5-1
j_call: TRBJ1-1
cdr3_aa: CASSLALGGVNTEAFF

v_call: TRBV6-5
j_call: TRBJ2-2
cdr3_aa: CASTYWGEVTGELFF

v_call: TRBV6-1
j_call: TRBJ2-4
cdr3_aa: CASSEAQRNIQYF

v_call: TRBV2
j_call: TRBJ1-3
cdr3_aa: CASSFVGTSSGNTIYF

v_call: TRBV2
j_call: TRBJ1-5
cdr3_aa: CASRSDSYSNQPQHF

v_call: TRBV25-1
j_call: TRBJ2-4
cdr3_aa: CASSDQTSGRNIQYF

v_call: TRBV2
j_call: TRBJ1-2
cdr3_aa: CASSEGGERTYGYTF

v_call: TRBV10-1
j_call: TRBJ2-3
cdr3_aa: CASGGGGTDTQYF

v_call: TRBV20-1
j_call: TRBJ1-1
cdr3_aa: CSASLGGVNTEAFF

v_call: TRBV29-1
j_call: TRBJ1-1
cdr3_aa: CSVSFAAMNTEAFF

v_call: TRBV5-1
j_call: TRBJ2-1
cdr3_aa: CASSLGQGAFNEQFF

v_call: TRBV18
j_call: TRBJ2-2
cdr3_aa: CASSPSPRGGELFF

v_call: TRBV4-1
j_call: TRBJ2-7
cdr3_aa: CASSQVDMGLTRTYEQYF

v_call: TRBV6-5
j_call: TRBJ1-4
cdr3_aa: CASSSTTGWGEKLFF

v_call: TRBV9
j_call: TRBJ2-1
cdr3_aa: CASSFSPGTGVYNEQFF

v_call: TRBV11-2
j_call: TRBJ2-5
cdr3_aa: CASSLGVGETQYF

v_call: TRBV30
j_call: TRBJ1-6
cdr3_aa: CAWMVRDTLSSYNSPLHF

v_call: TRBV7-6
j_call: TRBJ1-3
cdr3_aa: CASRPGTGGNTIYF

v_call: TRBV6-5
j_call: TRBJ1-5
cdr3_aa: CASSILGGGNQPQHF

v_call: TRBV5-8
j_call: TRBJ2-3
cdr3_aa: CASSFDSGASTDTQYF

v_call: TRBV10-3
j_call: TRBJ1-2
cdr3_aa: CAISESLSDRSYTF

v_call: TRBV3-1/TRBV3-2
j_call: TRBJ1-5
cdr3_aa: CASSQDGHNNQPQHF

v_call: TRBV27
j_call: TRBJ1-5
cdr3_aa: CASSQDRGDQPQHF

v_call: TRBV12-5
j_call: TRBJ2-1
cdr3_aa: CASGLVLIPAGDFTNEQFF

v_call: TRBV30
j_call: TRBJ1-1
cdr3_aa: CAWSFRVGNTEAFF

v_call: TRBV11-2
j_call: TRBJ2-1
cdr3_aa: CASSSLSGRNNEQFF